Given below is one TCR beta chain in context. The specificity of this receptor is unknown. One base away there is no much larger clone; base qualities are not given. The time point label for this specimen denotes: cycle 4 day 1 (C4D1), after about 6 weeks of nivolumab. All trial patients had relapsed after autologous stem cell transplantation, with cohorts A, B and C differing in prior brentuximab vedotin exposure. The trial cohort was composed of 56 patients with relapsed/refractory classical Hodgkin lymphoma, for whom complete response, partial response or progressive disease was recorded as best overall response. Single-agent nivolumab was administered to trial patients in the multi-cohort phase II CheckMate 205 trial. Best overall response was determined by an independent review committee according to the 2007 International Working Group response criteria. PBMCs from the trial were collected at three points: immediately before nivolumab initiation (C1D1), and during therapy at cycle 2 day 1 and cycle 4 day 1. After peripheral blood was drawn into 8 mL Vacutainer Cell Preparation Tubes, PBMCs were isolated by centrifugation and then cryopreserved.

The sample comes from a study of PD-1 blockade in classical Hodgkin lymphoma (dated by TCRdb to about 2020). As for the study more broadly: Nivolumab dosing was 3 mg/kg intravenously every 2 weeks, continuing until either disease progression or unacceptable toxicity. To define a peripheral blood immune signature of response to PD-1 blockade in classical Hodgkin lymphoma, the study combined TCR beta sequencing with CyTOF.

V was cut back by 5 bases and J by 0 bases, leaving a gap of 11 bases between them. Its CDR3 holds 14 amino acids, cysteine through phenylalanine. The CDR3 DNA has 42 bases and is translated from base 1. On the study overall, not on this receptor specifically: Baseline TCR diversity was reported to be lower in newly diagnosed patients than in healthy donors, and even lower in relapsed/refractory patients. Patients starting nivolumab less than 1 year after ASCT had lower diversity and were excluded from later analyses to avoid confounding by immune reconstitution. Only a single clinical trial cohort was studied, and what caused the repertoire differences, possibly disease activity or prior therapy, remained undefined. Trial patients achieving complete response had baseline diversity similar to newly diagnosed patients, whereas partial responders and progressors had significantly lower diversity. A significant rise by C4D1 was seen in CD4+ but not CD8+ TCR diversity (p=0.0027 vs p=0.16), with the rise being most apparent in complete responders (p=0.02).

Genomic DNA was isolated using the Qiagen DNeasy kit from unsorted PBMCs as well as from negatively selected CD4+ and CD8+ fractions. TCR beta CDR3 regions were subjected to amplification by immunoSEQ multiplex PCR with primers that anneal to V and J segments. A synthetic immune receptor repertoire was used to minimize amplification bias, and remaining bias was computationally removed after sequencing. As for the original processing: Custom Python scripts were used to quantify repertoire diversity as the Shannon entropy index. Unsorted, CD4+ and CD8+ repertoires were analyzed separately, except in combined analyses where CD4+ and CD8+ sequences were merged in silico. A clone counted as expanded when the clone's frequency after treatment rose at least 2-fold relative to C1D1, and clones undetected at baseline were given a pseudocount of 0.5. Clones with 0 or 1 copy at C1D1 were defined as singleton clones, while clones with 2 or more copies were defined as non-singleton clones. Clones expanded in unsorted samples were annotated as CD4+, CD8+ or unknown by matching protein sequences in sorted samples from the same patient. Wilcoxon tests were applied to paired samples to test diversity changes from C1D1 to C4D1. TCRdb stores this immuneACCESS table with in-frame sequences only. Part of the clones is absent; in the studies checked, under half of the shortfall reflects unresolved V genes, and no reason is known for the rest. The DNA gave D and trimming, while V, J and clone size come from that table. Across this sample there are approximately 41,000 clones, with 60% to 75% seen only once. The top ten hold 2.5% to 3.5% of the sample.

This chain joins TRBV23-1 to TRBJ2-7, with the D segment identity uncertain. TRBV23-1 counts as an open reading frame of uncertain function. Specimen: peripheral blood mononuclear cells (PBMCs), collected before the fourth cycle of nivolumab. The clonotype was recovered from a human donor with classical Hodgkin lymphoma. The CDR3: CASSCGRLSYEQYF. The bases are TGCGCCAGCAGTTGCGGACGGCTCTCCTACGAGCAGTACTTC.